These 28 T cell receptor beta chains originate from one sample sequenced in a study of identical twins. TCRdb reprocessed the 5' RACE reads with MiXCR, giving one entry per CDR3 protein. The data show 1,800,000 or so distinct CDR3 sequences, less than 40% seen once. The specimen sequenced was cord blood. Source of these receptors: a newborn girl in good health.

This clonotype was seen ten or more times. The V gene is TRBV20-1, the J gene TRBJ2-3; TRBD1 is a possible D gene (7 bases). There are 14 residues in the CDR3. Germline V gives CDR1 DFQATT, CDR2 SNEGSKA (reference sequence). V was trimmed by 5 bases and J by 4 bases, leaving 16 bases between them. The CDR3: CSAFPTGTSDTQYF. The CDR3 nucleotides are TGCAGTGCTTTCCCGACAGGGACTTCAGATACGCAGTATTTT.

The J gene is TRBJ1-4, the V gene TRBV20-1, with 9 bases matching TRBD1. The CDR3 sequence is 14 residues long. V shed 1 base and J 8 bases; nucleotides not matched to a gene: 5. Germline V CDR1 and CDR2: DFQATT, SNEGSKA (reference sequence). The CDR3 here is CSARVGTGKEKLFF. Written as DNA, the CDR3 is TGCAGTGCTAGAGTGGGGACAGGGAAGGAAAAACTGTTTTTT.

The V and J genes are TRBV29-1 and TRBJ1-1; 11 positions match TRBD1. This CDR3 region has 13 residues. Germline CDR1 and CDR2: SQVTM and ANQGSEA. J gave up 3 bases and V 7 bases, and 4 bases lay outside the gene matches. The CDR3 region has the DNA TGCAGCGCGGGACAGGGGGGGGACACTGAAGCTTTCTTT. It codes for CSAGQGGDTEAFF.

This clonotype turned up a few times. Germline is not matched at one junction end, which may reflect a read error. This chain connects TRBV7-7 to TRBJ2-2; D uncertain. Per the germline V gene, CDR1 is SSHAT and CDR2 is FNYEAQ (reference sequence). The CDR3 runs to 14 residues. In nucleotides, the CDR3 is TGTGCTAGCAGCCCCGCCCCCGACACCGGGGAGCTGTTTTTT. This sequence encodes CASSPAPDTGELFF.

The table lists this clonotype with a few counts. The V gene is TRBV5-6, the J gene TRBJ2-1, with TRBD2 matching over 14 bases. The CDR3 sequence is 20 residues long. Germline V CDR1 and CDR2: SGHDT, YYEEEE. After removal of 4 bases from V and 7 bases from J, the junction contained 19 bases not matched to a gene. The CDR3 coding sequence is TGTGCCAGCAGCATCCTCGTGGGGACTAGCGGGAGAGCTGGTACGAATGAGCAGTTCTTC. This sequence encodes CASSILVGTSGRAGTNEQFF.

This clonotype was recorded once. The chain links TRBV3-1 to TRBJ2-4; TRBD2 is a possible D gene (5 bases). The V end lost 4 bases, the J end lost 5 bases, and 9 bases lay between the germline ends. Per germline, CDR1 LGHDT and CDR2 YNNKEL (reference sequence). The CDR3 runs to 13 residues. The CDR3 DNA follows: TGTGCCAGCAGCCGTCTAGCACAAAACATTCAGTACTTC. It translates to CASSRLAQNIQYF.

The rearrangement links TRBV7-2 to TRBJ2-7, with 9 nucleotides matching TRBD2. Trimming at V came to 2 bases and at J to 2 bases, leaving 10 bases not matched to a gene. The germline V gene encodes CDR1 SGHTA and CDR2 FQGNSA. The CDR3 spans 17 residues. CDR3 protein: CASSLSAFSGGAYEQYF. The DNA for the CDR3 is TGTGCCAGCAGCTTATCTGCCTTTAGCGGGGGTGCCTACGAGCAGTACTTC. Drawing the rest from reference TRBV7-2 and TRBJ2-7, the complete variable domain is GAGVSQSPSNKVTEKGKDVELRCDPISGHTALYWYRQSLGQGLEFLIYFQGNSAPDKSGLPSDRFSAERTGGSVSTLTIQRTQQEDSAVYLCASSLSAFSGGAYEQYFGPGTRLTVT.

CDR3: CASSDLIRGSADTQYF. The CDR3 coding sequence is TGTGCCAGCAGTGATCTCATCCGCGGGAGCGCAGATACGCAGTATTTT. V is TRBV2 and J is TRBJ2-3, with TRBD2 matching over 7 bases. V was clipped by 3 bases and J by 4 bases; unmatched bases: 10. Germline V gives CDR1 SNHLY, CDR2 FYNNEI. This CDR3 is built from 16 residues.

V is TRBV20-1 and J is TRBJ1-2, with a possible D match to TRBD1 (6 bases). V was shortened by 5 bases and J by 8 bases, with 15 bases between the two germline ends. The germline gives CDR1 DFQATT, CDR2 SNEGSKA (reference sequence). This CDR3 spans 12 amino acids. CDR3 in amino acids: CSADRQAGGYTF. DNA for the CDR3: TGCAGTGCTGATCGACAGGCGGGGGGCTACACCTTC.

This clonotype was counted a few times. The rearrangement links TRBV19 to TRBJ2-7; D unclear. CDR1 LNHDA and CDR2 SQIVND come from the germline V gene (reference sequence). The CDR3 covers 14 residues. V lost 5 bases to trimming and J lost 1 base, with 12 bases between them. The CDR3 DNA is TGTGCCAGTAGTGGCACATTCAGGTCCTACGAGCAGTACTTC. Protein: CASSGTFRSYEQYF.

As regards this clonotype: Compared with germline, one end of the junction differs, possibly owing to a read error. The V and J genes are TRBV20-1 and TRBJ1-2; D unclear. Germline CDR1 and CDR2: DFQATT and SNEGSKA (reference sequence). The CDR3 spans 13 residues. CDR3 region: CSASPPLTYGCTF. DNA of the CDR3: TGCAGTGCTAGTCCCCCCCTCACTTATGGCTGCACCTTC.

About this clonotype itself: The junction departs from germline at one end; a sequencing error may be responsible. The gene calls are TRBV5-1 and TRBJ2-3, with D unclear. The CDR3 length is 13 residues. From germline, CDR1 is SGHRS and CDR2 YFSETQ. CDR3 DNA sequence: TGCGCCAGCAGCACCCGCACATCAGATACGCGGTATTTT. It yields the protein CASSTRTSDTRYF.

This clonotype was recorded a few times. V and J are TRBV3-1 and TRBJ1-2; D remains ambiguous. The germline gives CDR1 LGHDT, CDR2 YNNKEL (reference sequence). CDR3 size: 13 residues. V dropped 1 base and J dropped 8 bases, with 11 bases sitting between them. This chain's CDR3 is CASSQGLSDGYTF. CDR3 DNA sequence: TGTGCCAGCAGCCAAGGATTGAGTGACGGCTACACCTTC.

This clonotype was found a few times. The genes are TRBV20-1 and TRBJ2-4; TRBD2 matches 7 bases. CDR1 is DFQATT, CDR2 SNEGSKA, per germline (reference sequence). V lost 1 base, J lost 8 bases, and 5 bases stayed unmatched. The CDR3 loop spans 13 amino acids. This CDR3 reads CSARVGAGDIQYF. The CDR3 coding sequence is TGCAGTGCTAGAGTAGGGGCGGGGGACATTCAGTACTTC.

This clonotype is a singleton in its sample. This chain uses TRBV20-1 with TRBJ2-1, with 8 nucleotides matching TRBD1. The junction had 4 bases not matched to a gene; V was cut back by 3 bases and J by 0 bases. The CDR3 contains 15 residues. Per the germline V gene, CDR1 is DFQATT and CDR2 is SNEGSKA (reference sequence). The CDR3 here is CSASRQGPSYNEQFF. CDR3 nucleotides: TGCAGTGCTAGTCGACAGGGGCCCTCCTACAATGAGCAGTTCTTC.

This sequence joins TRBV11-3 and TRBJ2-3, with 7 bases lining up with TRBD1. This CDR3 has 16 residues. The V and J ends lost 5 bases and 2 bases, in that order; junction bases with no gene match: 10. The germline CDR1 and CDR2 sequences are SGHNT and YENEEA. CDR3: CASSLTGETHTDTQYF. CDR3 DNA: TGTGCCAGCAGCCTCACAGGGGAAACACACACAGATACGCAGTATTTT.

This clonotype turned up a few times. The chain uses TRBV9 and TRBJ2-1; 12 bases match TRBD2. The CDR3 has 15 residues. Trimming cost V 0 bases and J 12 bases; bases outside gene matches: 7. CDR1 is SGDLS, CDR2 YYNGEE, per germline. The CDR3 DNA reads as TGTGCCAGCAGCGTAGAGGCTAGCGGGAGGGGTCCGCAGTTCTTC. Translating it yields CASSVEASGRGPQFF.

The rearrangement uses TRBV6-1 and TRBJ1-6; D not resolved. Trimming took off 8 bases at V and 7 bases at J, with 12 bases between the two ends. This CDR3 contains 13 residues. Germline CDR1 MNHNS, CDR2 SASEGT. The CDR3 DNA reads TGTGCCAGCGAGGAGGGATTGAATTCACCCCTCCACTTT. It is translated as CASEEGLNSPLHF.

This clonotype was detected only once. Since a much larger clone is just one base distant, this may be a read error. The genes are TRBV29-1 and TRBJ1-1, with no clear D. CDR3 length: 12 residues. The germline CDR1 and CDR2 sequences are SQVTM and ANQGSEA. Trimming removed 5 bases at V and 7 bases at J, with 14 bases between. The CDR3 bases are TGCAGCGTTTTCACACACGGCAGTGAAGCTTTCTTT. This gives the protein CSVFTHGSEAFF.

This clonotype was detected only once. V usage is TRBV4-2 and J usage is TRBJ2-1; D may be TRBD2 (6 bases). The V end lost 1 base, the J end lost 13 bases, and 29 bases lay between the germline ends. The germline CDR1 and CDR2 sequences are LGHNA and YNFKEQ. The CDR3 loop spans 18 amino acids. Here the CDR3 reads CASSQVGTSPHKKETQFF. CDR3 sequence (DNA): TGTGCCAGCAGCCAAGTGGGGACTTCGCCCCACAAAAAAGAGACCCAGTTCTTC.

The CDR3 region is CASSFSTGPNTGELFF. The DNA of the CDR3 is TGTGCCAGCAGCTTCTCGACAGGACCAAACACCGGGGAGCTGTTTTTT. The rearrangement joins TRBV7-9 to TRBJ2-2; D possibly corresponds to TRBD1 (6 bases). The V gene's germline CDR1 is SEHNR and CDR2 FQNEAQ (reference sequence). The ends were cut back, 3 bases at V and 2 bases at J, with 13 bases in the middle. The CDR3 contains 16 residues.

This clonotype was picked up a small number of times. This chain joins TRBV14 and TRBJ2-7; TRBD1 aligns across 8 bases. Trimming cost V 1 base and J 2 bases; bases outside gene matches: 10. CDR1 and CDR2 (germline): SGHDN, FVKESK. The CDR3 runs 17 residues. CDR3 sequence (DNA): TGTGCCAGCAGCCAAGTAATTCCCGGGACAGGAACCTACGAGCAGTACTTC. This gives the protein CASSQVIPGTGTYEQYF.

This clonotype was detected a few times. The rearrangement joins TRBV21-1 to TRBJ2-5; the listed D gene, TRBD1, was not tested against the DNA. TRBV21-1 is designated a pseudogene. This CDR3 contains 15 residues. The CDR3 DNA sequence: TGTGCCAGCAGCAAAGCCCCGGGGGAGCAAGAGACCCAGTACTTC. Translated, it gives CASSKAPGEQETQYF.

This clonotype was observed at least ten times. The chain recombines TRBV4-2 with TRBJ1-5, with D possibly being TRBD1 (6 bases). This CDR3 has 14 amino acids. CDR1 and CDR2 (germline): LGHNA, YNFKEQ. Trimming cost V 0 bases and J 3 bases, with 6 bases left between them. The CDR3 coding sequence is TGTGCCAGCAGCCAAGAGGGACACAATCAGCCCCAGCATTTT. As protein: CASSQEGHNQPQHF.

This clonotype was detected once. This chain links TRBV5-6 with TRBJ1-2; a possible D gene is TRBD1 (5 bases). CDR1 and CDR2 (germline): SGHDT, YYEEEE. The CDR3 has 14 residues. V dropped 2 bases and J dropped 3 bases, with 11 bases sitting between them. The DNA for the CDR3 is TGTGCCAGCAGCTTTACGGGGCCCTACTATGGCTACACCTTC. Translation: CASSFTGPYYGYTF.

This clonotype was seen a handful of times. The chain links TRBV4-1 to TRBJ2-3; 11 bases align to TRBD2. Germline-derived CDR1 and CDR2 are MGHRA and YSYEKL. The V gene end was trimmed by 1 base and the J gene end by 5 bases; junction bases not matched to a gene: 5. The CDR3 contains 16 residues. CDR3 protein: CASSQGTSGGGDTQYF. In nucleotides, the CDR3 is TGCGCCAGCAGCCAAGGAACTAGCGGGGGTGGAGATACGCAGTATTTT.

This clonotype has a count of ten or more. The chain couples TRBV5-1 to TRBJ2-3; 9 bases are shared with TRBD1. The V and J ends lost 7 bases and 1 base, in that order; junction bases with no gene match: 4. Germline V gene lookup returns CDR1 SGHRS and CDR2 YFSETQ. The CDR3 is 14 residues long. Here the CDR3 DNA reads TGCGCCAGCGCCGGGACAGGGCGCACAGATACGCAGTATTTT. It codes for CASAGTGRTDTQYF.

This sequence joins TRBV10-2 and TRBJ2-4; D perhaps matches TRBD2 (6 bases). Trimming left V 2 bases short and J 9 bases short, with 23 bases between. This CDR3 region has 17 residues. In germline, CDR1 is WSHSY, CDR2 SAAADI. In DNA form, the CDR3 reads TGCGCCAGCAGTGAGCCACCCGGGACTCATAGGGGAGGCATTCAGTACTTC. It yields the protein CASSEPPGTHRGGIQYF.